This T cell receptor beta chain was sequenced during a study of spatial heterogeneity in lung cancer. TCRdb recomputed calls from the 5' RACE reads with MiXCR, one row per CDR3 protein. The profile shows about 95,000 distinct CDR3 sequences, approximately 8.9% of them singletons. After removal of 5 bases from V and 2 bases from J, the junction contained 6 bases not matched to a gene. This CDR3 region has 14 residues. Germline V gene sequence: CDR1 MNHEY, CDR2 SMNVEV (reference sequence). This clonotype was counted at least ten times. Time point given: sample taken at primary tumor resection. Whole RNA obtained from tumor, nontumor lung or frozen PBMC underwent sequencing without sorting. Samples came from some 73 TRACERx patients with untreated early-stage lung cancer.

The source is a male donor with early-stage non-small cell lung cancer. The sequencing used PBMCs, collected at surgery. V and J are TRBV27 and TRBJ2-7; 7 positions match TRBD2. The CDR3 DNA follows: TGTGCCAGCAGTCTAGCGGTAAGCCCCTACGAGCAGTACTTC. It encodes CASSLAVSPYEQYF.